This TCR beta chain was documented in a study of CD8 T cells in ankylosing spondylitis. General observations from the study: As for the disease-linked clones, they showed a CD8+ phenotype and occurred at relatively low frequencies in peripheral blood.

V gave up 3 bases and J gave up 10 bases; unmatched junction bases: 10. The CDR3 has 15 residues. CDR1 is SGHKS and CDR2 is YYEKEE in the germline V gene (reference sequence). Preparation of TCR beta libraries was done by quantitative 5'-RACE with molecular barcodes. MiXCR, run by TCRdb on the 5' RACE reads, gives a single entry per CDR3 protein. The table has 300,000 to 350,000 distinct CDR3 sequences, roughly 10% seen once. This clonotype was observed at least ten times. The antigen remains unidentified. The receptor was isolated from a female donor with ankylosing spondylitis or in good health (not recorded which). This chain joins TRBV5-5 and TRBJ1-6; 7 bases line up with TRBD1. Sample: blood, either unsorted or a sorted T cell fraction (not recorded which). The DNA of the CDR3 is TGTGCCAGCAGCTCTACCGGGACAGAGTCCTCACCCCTCCACTTT. Translation gives CASSSTGTESSPLHF.